This T cell receptor beta chain comes out of a study of a mutant IDH1 vaccine in newly diagnosed glioma. At the level of the study: The treated population exhibited a male proportion of around 62%, a female proportion of roughly 40%, and a mean age of around 40 years. Most patients had radiochemotherapy with temozolomide before enrollment; others had one alone.

Specified time point: week 5, during vaccination. The content of each vaccine dose was 300 ug of mutant IDH1 20-mer peptide, and topical imiquimod accompanied it. Every donor had a new WHO grade 3 or 4 astrocytoma that was IDH1-mutant, with loss of nuclear ATRX. There are 19 residues in the CDR3. Only in-frame clones appear in the TCRdb table, and some are missing; sequencing was by immunoSEQ multiplex PCR. The sample records about 83,000 clones, 91% being singletons. This clone was found once. Its antigen remains unidentified. The TCR originated in a woman between 50 and 59 years old with glioma. The source was PBMCs, collected from a glioma patient whose treatment included an IDH1 peptide vaccine. J is TRBJ2-1 and V is TRBV21-1; the table's TRBD1 call for D was not verified on the DNA. TRBV21-1 is a recognized pseudogene. The CDR3 is CASSSGSPRHLSTENEQFF. CDR3 sequence (DNA): TGTGCCAGCAGCTCAGGCTCCCCCCGGCATCTGAGTACTGAAAATGAGCAGTTCTTC.